These 2 T cell receptor beta chains were sequenced from one sample in a study of T cells in Graves' hyperthyroidism and ophthalmopathy. It was RNA transcripts that yielded the amplified TCR beta CDR3 regions. First-round RT-PCR with HTBI primers amplified the TCR CDR3 region. Via MiXCR, TCRdb re-called the multiplex PCR reads, giving one row per CDR3 protein. Of 300,000 to 350,000 distinct CDR3 sequences listed, around 20% are singletons. The specimen was blood. The source is a woman aged 45 to 65 with Graves' hyperthyroidism.

The chain links TRBV25-1 to TRBJ1-6; D gene ambiguous. CDR3 length: 15 amino acids. Trimming stripped 8 bases from V and 0 bases from J, with 11 bases between. Germline V CDR1 and CDR2: MGHDK, SYGVNS. CDR3 sequence: CASRPRSSYNSPLHF. CDR3 sequence (DNA): TGTGCCAGCCGCCCTCGGAGCTCCTATAATTCACCCCTCCACTTT. Drawing the rest from reference TRBV25-1 and TRBJ1-6, the complete variable domain is EADIYQTPRYLVIGTGKKITLECSQTMGHDKMYWYQQDPGMELHLIHYSYGVNSTEKGDLSSESTVSRIRTEHFPLTLESARPSHTSQYLCASRPRSSYNSPLHFGNGTRLTVT.

Concerning this clonotype: A much larger clone differs by one base, so this may be a read error. The rearrangement links TRBV3-1 to TRBJ2-7; D gene unclear. The V end was cut by 4 bases, the J end by 2 bases, with 12 bases between. Germline V gene sequence: CDR1 LGHDT, CDR2 YNNKEL (reference sequence). This CDR3 comprises 14 residues. The CDR3 DNA reads as TGTGCCAGCAGCCTCGGGCCAAGCGCCTACGAGCAGTACTTC. This gives the protein CASSLGPSAYEQYF.